The 14 T cell receptor beta chains presented below share a single source sample, sequenced in a study of human T cells and chemical hapten exposure. The time point denotes: patch test 1, 2 weeks after DPC sensitization. Treatment in this sample: therapeutic diphenylcyclopropenone sensitization with weekly scalp DPC. TCRdb called the RACE reads again in MiXCR, with one record for every CDR3 protein. The sample contains under 200,000 distinct CDR3 sequences, roughly 15% of which appear only once. The specimen was whole blood, collected in connection with sensitization to the hapten diphenylcyclopropenone (DPC). These receptors originate from a woman younger than 45 with alopecia areata. Some clones in this sample may be carry-over from other donors' samples.

J is TRBJ2-3 and V is TRBV6-1; TRBD2 is a possible D gene (6 bases). Per germline, CDR1 MNHNS and CDR2 SASEGT. The CDR3 sequence is 14 residues long. The germline V and J ends were trimmed by 6 bases and 4 bases, with 14 bases remaining between them. The DNA of the CDR3 is TGTGCCAGCAGGGGACTCCCTCCCGCAGATACGCAGTATTTT. Translating gives CASRGLPPADTQYF.

This clonotype was seen more than once but under ten times. CDR3 nucleotide sequence: TGTGCCAGCAGCTTCATGGCTGGGACTAGCACAGATACGCAGTATTTT. Its protein product is CASSFMAGTSTDTQYF. The genes are TRBV11-3 and TRBJ2-3, with D maybe TRBD2 (6 bases). This CDR3 spans 16 amino acids. The V gene lost 3 bases and the J gene lost 0 bases, with 13 bases spanning the gap. Germline V CDR1 and CDR2: SGHNT, YENEEA.

V usage is TRBV19 and J usage is TRBJ1-5, with 7 bases fitting TRBD1. Germline V gene lookup returns CDR1 LNHDA and CDR2 SQIVND (reference sequence). The CDR3 runs 14 residues. V shed 4 bases and J 6 bases; nucleotides not matched to a gene: 6. CDR3 sequence: CASSTRQGGQPQHF. CDR3 bases: TGTGCCAGTAGTACAAGACAGGGAGGTCAGCCCCAGCATTTT.

The J gene is TRBJ1-1, the V gene TRBV6-5; 8 bases fit TRBD1. The CDR3 consists of 15 residues. The V gene's germline CDR1 is MNHEY and CDR2 SVGAGI. The V segment lost 6 bases and the J segment 4 bases; nucleotides outside the gene matches: 10. The CDR3 sequence is CASRSTVTGGTEAFF. The CDR3 DNA follows: TGTGCCAGCAGATCCACGGTAACAGGGGGCACTGAAGCTTTCTTT.

This chain connects TRBV12-3 or TRBV12-4 to TRBJ2-1, with D possibly TRBD1 on 6 matching bases. This CDR3 is built from 16 residues. Trimming took off 6 bases at V and 4 bases at J, with 19 bases between the two ends. DNA of the CDR3: TGTGCCAGCAGCCCCTCGTTGGGGACACCTTACAATGAGCAGTTCTTC. Protein: CASSPSLGTPYNEQFF.

In its sample, this clonotype was seen many times. This rearrangement joins TRBV7-6 to TRBJ2-5; TRBD2 might be the D (5 bases). V lost 5 bases and J 4 bases, leaving 14 bases between the germline ends. The CDR3 sequence is 14 residues long. Germline loops: CDR1 SGHVS, CDR2 FNYEAQ. CDR3 loop: CASSTDPGGETQYF. CDR3 DNA sequence: TGTGCCAGCAGCACGGACCCAGGAGGAGAGACCCAGTACTTC. Full variable domain (missing parts from reference TRBV7-6 and TRBJ2-5): GAGVSQSPRYKVTKRGQDVALRCDPISGHVSLYWYRQALGQGPEFLTYFNYEAQQDKSGLPNDRFSAERPEGSISTLTIQRTEQRDSAMYRCASSTDPGGETQYFGPGTRLLVL.

CDR3 loop: CASGSRADSPLHF. The CDR3 DNA follows: TGTGCCAGCGGTAGCAGGGCCGATTCACCCCTCCACTTT. The chain couples TRBV27 to TRBJ1-6, with D possibly TRBD1 on 5 matching bases. From germline, CDR1 is MNHEY and CDR2 SMNVEV (reference sequence). V shed 8 bases and J shed 8 bases, with 13 bases lying between them. The CDR3 sequence is 13 residues long.

This clonotype was counted a few times. The rearrangement uses TRBV12-3 or TRBV12-4 and TRBJ2-3; D unclear. This CDR3 region has 12 residues. V was pared by 7 bases and J by 6 bases, with 11 bases between. CDR3 sequence: CASTVSLDTQYF. In nucleotides, the CDR3 is TGTGCCAGCACCGTTTCGCTGGATACGCAGTATTTT.

The chain employs TRBV20-1 and TRBJ2-1; D is undetermined. The CDR3 consists of 16 residues. The germline V gene has CDR1 DFQATT and CDR2 SNEGSKA (reference sequence). Trimming left V 2 bases short and J 0 bases short, with 14 bases between. CDR3 residues: CSARHGRKSSYNEQFF. The CDR3 DNA is TGCAGTGCTAGACATGGACGGAAAAGCTCCTACAATGAGCAGTTCTTC.

The sample holds a few counts of this clonotype. The chain combines TRBV27 with TRBJ1-2; the D is unclear. V was clipped by 3 bases and J by 4 bases, with 9 bases between them. CDR1 is MNHEY and CDR2 is SMNVEV in the germline V gene (reference sequence). This CDR3 has 13 residues. The CDR3 here is CASSLKGSYGYTF. In DNA form, the CDR3 reads TGTGCCAGCAGTTTGAAGGGTAGCTATGGCTACACCTTC.

This chain joins TRBV10-3 and TRBJ2-2; D gene uncertain. There are 12 residues in the CDR3. Trimming shortened V by 7 bases and J by 3 bases, and 6 bases separated the two germline ends. Germline V gene sequence: CDR1 ENHRY, CDR2 SYGVKD. CDR3 region: CAITGYTGELFF. The CDR3 region has the DNA TGTGCCATCACCGGATACACCGGGGAGCTGTTTTTT.

The gene calls are TRBV23-1 and TRBJ1-4; 7 nucleotides line up with TRBD1. TRBV23-1 is an open reading frame whose function is uncertain. V shed 4 bases, J shed 4 bases, and the junction held 6 bases outside the gene matches. The CDR3 extends over 15 amino acids. CDR3 bases: TGCGCCAGCAGTCGGTTGCAGGGGGTTAATGAAAAACTGTTTTTT. It codes for CASSRLQGVNEKLFF.

The genes are TRBV19 and TRBJ1-3; 8 bases align to TRBD1. This CDR3 region has 16 residues. V trimming: 6 bases; J trimming: 10 bases; junction bases outside the gene matches: 17. Germline V lookup: CDR1 LNHDA, CDR2 SQIVND (reference sequence). The CDR3 DNA is TGTGCCAGTAGCCCCCGCCCGGGGACAGGACTTGGGACCATATATTTT. Encoded protein: CASSPRPGTGLGTIYF. Using reference TRBV19 and TRBJ1-3 for the parts outside the CDR3, the full variable domain is DGGITQSPKYLFRKEGQNVTLSCEQNLNHDAMYWYRQDPGQGLRLIYYSQIVNDFQKGDIAEGYSVSREKKESFPLTVTSAQKNPTAFYLCASSPRPGTGLGTIYFGEGSWLTVV.

This clonotype appeared many times. J is TRBJ2-7 and V is TRBV20-1; 8 bases map to TRBD1. Germline loops: CDR1 DFQATT, CDR2 SNEGSKA (reference sequence). The V and J ends lost 2 bases and 3 bases, in that order; junction bases with no gene match: 9. This CDR3 has 15 amino acids. The CDR3 nucleotides are TGCAGTGCTAGAAGCCTGGACAGGGCTAACTACGAGCAGTACTTC. Protein: CSARSLDRANYEQYF.